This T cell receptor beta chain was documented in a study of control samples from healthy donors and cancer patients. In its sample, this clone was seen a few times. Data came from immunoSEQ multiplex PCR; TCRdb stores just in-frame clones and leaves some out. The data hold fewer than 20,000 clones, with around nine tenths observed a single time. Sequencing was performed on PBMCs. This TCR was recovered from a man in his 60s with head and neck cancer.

The CDR3 protein is CASSLGSSPLHF. The CDR3 DNA reads TGTGCCAGCAGCTTGGGGAGCTCACCCCTCCACTTT. V gene TRBV5-6 combines with J gene TRBJ1-6; D gene ambiguous. Germline V gives CDR1 SGHDT, CDR2 YYEEEE. The germline V and J ends were trimmed by 0 bases and 10 bases, with 5 bases remaining between them. The CDR3 contains 12 residues.